This T cell receptor (beta chain) derives from a study of blood T cell repertoires in COVID-19. In the study overall: Both acute and convalescent COVID-19 samples were obtained from the United States, Italy and Spain. From T cells, B-cell-depleted T cells, or PBMCs came the material, which was cDNA or gDNA.

The data were produced by immunoSEQ multiplex PCR, yet TCRdb's version contains in-frame clones alone and is incomplete. The data contain around 140,000 clones, around 89% of them singletons. The CDR3 sequence is 16 residues long. J was trimmed by 3 bases and V by 0 bases; bases with no gene match: 5. Germline values: CDR1 LNHNV, CDR2 YYDKDF (reference sequence). Sequencing input: peripheral blood. The chain links TRBV15 to TRBJ2-5; 9 positions agree with TRBD2. The clonotype comes from a man in his fifties or sixties with active or convalescent COVID-19. The CDR3, as DNA: TGTGCCACCAGCAGAGATCTCGCGGGGGGGGAAGAGACCCAGTACTTC. Protein sequence: CATSRDLAGGEETQYF.